This TCR beta chain was identified during a study of glioma-infiltrating T cells. Amplification of TCR alpha and beta CDR3 regions from RNA used iRepertoire nested multiplex PCR. Each CDR3 protein is one row after TCRdb ran MiXCR on the multiplex PCR reads. The table records roughly 100,000 distinct CDR3 sequences, around 31% of them present only once. This clonotype was counted many times. Antigen specificity is unknown. CDR3 length: 15 residues. V shed 1 base and J shed 0 bases, with 11 bases lying between them. Germline V gene sequence: CDR1 DFQATT, CDR2 SNEGSKA (reference sequence). Regarding the study as a whole: Tissue-blood divergence was below expectation in non-neoplastic patients, above in gliomas.

The TCR sequence derives from a human donor with low-grade glioma or glioblastoma, undergoing nonglioma brain surgery, or in good health (not recorded which). This sequence joins TRBV20-1 and TRBJ2-3; D ambiguous. Sequences were obtained from glioma tissue, nonneoplastic brain tissue, or PBMCs (not recorded which). CDR3 DNA sequence: TGCAGTGCTAGAGTTGCCCCGGAAAGCACAGATACGCAGTATTTT. Translated: CSARVAPESTDTQYF.